A single sample gave rise to the 16 T cell receptor beta chains below, sequenced in a study of T cells in localized non-small cell lung cancer. Method: immunoSEQ multiplex PCR; TCRdb's copy keeps in-frame clones and lacks some. This sample carries about 1,600 clones, 22% of them seen once, and the ten largest clones take 6.5% to 9.5%. Sequenced here: normal lung tissue next to the tumor, sampled before any cancer treatment. The receptors shown here come from a woman aged 35-70 years with stage I lung adenocarcinoma.

The rearrangement links TRBV9 to TRBJ2-2; a possible D gene is TRBD1 (5 bases). Germline loops: CDR1 SGDLS, CDR2 YYNGEE. This CDR3 has 14 amino acids. Trimming stripped 5 bases from V and 4 bases from J, with 12 bases between. CDR3 nucleotides: TGTGCCAGCAGTGTCAGGGAAGGCACCGGGGAGCTGTTTTTT. Protein: CASSVREGTGELFF.

This sequence joins TRBV18 and TRBJ1-1; tentatively, D is TRBD1 (6 bases). Germline V gives CDR1 KGHSH, CDR2 LQKENI. Trimming stripped 5 bases from V and 8 bases from J, with 15 bases between. The CDR3 covers 13 residues. CDR3 nucleotides: TGTGCCAGCTCAATCCCAGGGGTCTCCGAAGCTTTCTTT. It translates to CASSIPGVSEAFF. The whole variable domain, filled in from reference TRBV18 and TRBJ1-1, reads NAGVMQNPRHLVRRRGQEARLRCSPMKGHSHVYWYRQLPEEGLKFMVYLQKENIIDESGMPKERFSAEFPKEGPSILRIQQVVRGDSAAYFCASSIPGVSEAFFGQGTRLTVV.

This clone showed up just a few times. The chain employs TRBV6-8 and TRBJ2-1, with D possibly TRBD2 on 7 matching bases. CDR3 size: 13 residues. V was clipped by 3 bases and J by 8 bases, with 11 bases between them. Germline-derived CDR1 and CDR2 are MNHGY and SAAAGT. The CDR3 DNA sequence: TGTGCCAGCAGTTATTTAGGGGGGGATGAGCAGTTCTTC. Translation gives CASSYLGGDEQFF.

The V gene is TRBV5-1, the J gene TRBJ2-1, with 9 bases identical to TRBD2. Germline assignment: CDR1 SGHRS and CDR2 YFSETQ. With 3 bases clipped from V and 6 bases from J, the junction kept 22 bases outside the gene matches. The CDR3 consists of 20 residues. The CDR3 region is CASSSSRSGGRPGYGNEQFF. In DNA form, the CDR3 reads TGCGCCAGCAGCTCTTCTAGAAGCGGGGGGCGCCCCGGGTATGGCAATGAGCAGTTCTTC.

The V gene is TRBV6-8, the J gene TRBJ1-1; D call uncertain. The CDR3 runs to 14 residues. Trimming cost V 5 bases and J 6 bases, with 16 bases left between them. Germline V lookup: CDR1 MNHGY, CDR2 SAAAGT. Here the CDR3 reads CASSRNGFSAEAFF. The CDR3 DNA follows: TGTGCCAGCAGTCGTAACGGGTTCTCGGCTGAAGCTTTCTTT.

In this sample, this clone turned up a few times. The rearrangement links TRBV9 to TRBJ2-1; TRBD2 might be the D (6 bases). With 0 bases removed from V and 8 bases from J, the gap between germline ends came to 9 bases. The CDR3 loop spans 13 amino acids. Per the germline V gene, CDR1 is SGDLS and CDR2 is YYNGEE. The DNA for the CDR3 is TGTGCCAGCAGCGTAGGCGGGGCCGATGAGCAGTTCTTC. This gives the protein CASSVGGADEQFF.

This chain uses TRBV6-8 with TRBJ2-6; no definite D call. Germline CDR1 reads MNHGY; CDR2 reads SAAAGT. V lost 5 bases and J 1 base, leaving 6 bases between the germline ends. This CDR3 contains 14 residues. The CDR3 DNA reads as TGTGCCAGCAGTAATCCTTCTGGGGCCAACGTCCTGACTTTC. This translates into CASSNPSGANVLTF.

V gene TRBV11-3 combines with J gene TRBJ1-6; D possibly corresponds to TRBD1 (6 bases). Germline CDR1 reads SGHNT; CDR2 reads YENEEA. The V end lost 2 bases, the J end lost 10 bases, and 18 bases lay between the germline ends. The CDR3 length is 16 residues. CDR3 coding DNA: TGTGCCAGCAGCTTAATCAGTCCACAGACAGGATCACCCCTCCACTTT. Amino acids: CASSLISPQTGSPLHF.

This clone ranks as large. The chain combines TRBV29-1 with TRBJ1-1; D is perhaps TRBD1 (5 bases). Between the trimmed V and J ends, which lost 1 base and 10 bases, there was a span of 16 bases. The CDR3 is 13 residues long. The germline gives CDR1 SQVTM, CDR2 ANQGSEA. In DNA, the CDR3 is TGCAGCGTTGAAGGGCCAGGGTCTTTAGGAGCTTTCTTT. Translated: CSVEGPGSLGAFF.

This clone was seen more than once but under ten times. This chain's CDR3 is CASSLDVRGMAAFF. DNA of the CDR3: TGCGCCAGCAGCTTGGATGTTAGAGGGATGGCCGCTTTCTTT. The rearrangement uses TRBV5-1 and TRBJ1-1; D unclear. The length of the CDR3 is 14 residues. Germline CDR1 and CDR2: SGHRS and YFSETQ. Trimming left V 0 bases short and J 11 bases short, with 17 bases between.

This clone is labeled medium-sized. The chain is built from TRBV9 and TRBJ2-5; the D gene is possibly TRBD1 (5 bases). V lost 5 bases, J lost 1 base, and 15 bases lay in between. The CDR3 has 15 amino acids. In germline, CDR1 is SGDLS, CDR2 YYNGEE. The CDR3 protein is CASSELRVSQETQYF. CDR3 in DNA: TGTGCCAGCAGTGAACTCAGGGTCTCCCAAGAGACCCAGTACTTC. Drawing the rest from reference TRBV9 and TRBJ2-5, the complete variable domain is DSGVTQTPKHLITATGQRVTLRCSPRSGDLSVYWYQQSLDQGLQFLIQYYNGEERAKGNILERFSAQQFPDLHSELNLSSLELGDSALYFCASSELRVSQETQYFGPGTRLLVL.

This clone turned up a few times. V and J are TRBV9 and TRBJ1-2; no definite D call. This CDR3 contains 15 residues. The V gene lost 3 bases and the J gene lost 2 bases, with 14 bases spanning the gap. The germline gives CDR1 SGDLS, CDR2 YYNGEE. DNA of the CDR3: TGTGCCAGCAGCGATGTCAGGCCAACCAACTATGGCTACACCTTC. It yields the protein CASSDVRPTNYGYTF.

This chain joins TRBV29-1 and TRBJ2-2, with D possibly TRBD1 on 6 matching bases. Germline CDR1 is SQVTM and CDR2 is ANQGSEA. Trimming pared 5 bases from V and 7 bases from J, leaving 11 bases between. The CDR3 totals 12 residues. The CDR3 protein is CSVTGFSGELFF. The CDR3 DNA follows: TGCAGCGTTACAGGGTTCAGCGGGGAGCTGTTTTTT.

The chain has TRBV14 and TRBJ1-6; maybe TRBD1 (5 bases). This CDR3 has 16 residues. Germline CDR1 SGHDN, CDR2 FVKESK. V lost 1 base and J 14 bases, leaving 21 bases between the germline ends. CDR3 DNA sequence: TGTGCCAGCAGCCAAGGGGGGTATCTGAGTCACCTCTCCCTCCACTTT. Protein product: CASSQGGYLSHLSLHF.

This clone came up a few times. The rearrangement links TRBV9 to TRBJ1-5, with 10 positions matching TRBD1. CDR1 SGDLS and CDR2 YYNGEE come from the germline V gene. The V gene end was trimmed by 4 bases and the J gene end by 7 bases; junction bases not matched to a gene: 8. This CDR3 region has 15 residues. The CDR3 DNA reads TGTGCCAGCAGCCCAGGGACAGGGGCTTGGCAGCCCCAGCATTTT. Translated, it gives CASSPGTGAWQPQHF.

The gene calls are TRBV25-1 and TRBJ1-5, with D tentatively TRBD1 (6 bases). Germline CDR1 MGHDK, CDR2 SYGVNS. Trimming pared 5 bases from V and 6 bases from J, leaving 17 bases between. The CDR3 spans 15 residues. CDR3 sequence reads: CASSTRTVGGQPQHF. The CDR3 region has the DNA TGTGCCAGCAGTACCCGGACAGTTGGGGGTCAGCCCCAGCATTTT.